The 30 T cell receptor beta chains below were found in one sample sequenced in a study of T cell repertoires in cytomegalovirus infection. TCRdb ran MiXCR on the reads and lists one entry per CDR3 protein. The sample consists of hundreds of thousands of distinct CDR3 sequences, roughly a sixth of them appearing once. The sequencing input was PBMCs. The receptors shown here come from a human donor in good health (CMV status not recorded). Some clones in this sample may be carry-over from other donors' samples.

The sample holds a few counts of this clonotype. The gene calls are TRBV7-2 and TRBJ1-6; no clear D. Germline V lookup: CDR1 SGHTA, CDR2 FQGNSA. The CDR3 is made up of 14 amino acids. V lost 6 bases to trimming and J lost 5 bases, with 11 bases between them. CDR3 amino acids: CASRDRENNSPLHF. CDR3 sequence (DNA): TGTGCCAGCAGAGACCGGGAGAATAATTCACCCCTCCACTTT.

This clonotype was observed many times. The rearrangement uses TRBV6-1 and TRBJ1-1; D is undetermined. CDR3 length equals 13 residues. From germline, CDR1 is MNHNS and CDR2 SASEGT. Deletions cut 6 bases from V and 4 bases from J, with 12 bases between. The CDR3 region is CASSEGWGTEAFF. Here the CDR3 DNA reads TGTGCCAGCAGCGAGGGTTGGGGCACTGAAGCTTTCTTT.

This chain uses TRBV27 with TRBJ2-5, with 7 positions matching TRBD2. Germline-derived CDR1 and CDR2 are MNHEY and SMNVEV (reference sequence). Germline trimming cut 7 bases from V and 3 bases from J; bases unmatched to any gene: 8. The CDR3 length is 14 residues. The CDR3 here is CASTLLALKETQYF. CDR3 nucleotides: TGTGCCAGCACCCTACTAGCGCTAAAAGAGACCCAGTACTTC.

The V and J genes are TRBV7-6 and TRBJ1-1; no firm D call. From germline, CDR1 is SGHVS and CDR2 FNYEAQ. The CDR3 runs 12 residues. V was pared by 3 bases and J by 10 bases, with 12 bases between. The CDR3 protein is CASSFSAVGAFF. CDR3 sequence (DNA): TGTGCCAGCAGCTTTAGTGCAGTTGGAGCTTTCTTT.

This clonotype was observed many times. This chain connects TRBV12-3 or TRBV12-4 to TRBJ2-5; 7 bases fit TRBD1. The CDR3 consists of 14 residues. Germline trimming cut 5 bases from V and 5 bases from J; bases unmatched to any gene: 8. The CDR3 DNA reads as TGTGCCAGCAGTCCAACGACAGGGAAGGAGACCCAGTACTTC. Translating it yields CASSPTTGKETQYF.

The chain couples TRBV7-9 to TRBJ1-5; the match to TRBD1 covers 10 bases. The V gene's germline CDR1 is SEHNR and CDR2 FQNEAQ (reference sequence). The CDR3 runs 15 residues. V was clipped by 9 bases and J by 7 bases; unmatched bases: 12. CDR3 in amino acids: CASTGTGDISQPQHF. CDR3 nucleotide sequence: TGTGCCAGTACCGGGACAGGGGATATCAGCCAGCCCCAGCATTTT.

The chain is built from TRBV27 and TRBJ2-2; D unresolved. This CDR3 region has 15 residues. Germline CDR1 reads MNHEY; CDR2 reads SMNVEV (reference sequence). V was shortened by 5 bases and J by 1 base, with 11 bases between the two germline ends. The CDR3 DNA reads TGTGCCAGCAGTCCACACCGACAGAACACCGGGGAGCTGTTTTTT. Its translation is CASSPHRQNTGELFF.

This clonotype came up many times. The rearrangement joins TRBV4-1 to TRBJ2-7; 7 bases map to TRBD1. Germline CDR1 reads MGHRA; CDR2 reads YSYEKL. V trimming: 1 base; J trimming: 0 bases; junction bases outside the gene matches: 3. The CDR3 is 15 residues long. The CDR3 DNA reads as TGCGCCAGCAGCCAAGGGGGGACAGCCTCCTACGAGCAGTACTTC. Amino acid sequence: CASSQGGTASYEQYF.

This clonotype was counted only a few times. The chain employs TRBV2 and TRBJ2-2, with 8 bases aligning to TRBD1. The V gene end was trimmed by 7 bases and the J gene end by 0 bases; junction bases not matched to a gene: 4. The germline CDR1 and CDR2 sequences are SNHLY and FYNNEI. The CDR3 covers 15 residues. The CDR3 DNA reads TGTGCCAGCAATCCACAGGGGGCGAACACCGGGGAGCTGTTTTTT. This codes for CASNPQGANTGELFF. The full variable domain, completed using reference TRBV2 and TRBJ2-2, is EPEVTQTPSHQVTQMGQEVILRCVPISNHLYFYWYRQILGQKVEFLVSFYNNEISEKSEIFDDQFSVERPDGSNFTLKIRSTKLEDSAMYFCASNPQGANTGELFFGEGSRLTVL.

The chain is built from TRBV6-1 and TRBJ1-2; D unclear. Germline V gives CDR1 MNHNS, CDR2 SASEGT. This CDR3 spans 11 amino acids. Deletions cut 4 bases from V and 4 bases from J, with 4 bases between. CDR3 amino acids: CASSGAYGYTF. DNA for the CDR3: TGTGCCAGCAGTGGGGCCTATGGCTACACCTTC.

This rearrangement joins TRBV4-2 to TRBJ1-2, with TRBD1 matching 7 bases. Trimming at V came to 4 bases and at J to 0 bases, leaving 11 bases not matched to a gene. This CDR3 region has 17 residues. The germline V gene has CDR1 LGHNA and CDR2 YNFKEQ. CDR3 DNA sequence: TGTGCCAGCAGCCCGCGGACAGGTTTCGGATCTAACTATGGCTACACCTTC. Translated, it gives CASSPRTGFGSNYGYTF.

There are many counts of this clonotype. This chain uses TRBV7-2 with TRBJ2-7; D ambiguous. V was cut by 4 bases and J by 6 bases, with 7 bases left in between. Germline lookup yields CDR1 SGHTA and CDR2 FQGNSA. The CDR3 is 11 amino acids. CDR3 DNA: TGTGCCAGCAGCTCCGTTCGCGAGCAGTACTTC. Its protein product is CASSSVREQYF.

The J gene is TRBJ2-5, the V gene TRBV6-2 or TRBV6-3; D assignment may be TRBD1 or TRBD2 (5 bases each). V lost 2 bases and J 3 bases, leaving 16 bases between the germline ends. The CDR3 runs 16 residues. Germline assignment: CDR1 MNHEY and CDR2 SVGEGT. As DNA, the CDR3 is TGTGCCAGCAGTTACCTCCAGGGACCAACGAAAGAGACCCAGTACTTC. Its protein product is CASSYLQGPTKETQYF.

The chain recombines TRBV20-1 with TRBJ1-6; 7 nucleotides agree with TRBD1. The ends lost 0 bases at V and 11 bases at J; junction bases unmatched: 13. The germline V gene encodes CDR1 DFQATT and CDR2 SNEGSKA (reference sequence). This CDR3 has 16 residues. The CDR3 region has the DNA TGCAGTGCTAGAGATCCTACGGCAGGGGGGTATACACCCCTCCACTTT. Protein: CSARDPTAGGYTPLHF.

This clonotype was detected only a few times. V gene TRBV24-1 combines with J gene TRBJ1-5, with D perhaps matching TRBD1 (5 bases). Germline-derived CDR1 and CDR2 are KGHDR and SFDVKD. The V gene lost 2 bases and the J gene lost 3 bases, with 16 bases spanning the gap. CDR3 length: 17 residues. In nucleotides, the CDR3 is TGTGCCACCAGTGATTGGGGCGGGCAGCAGAACAATCAGCCCCAGCATTTT. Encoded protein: CATSDWGGQQNNQPQHF.

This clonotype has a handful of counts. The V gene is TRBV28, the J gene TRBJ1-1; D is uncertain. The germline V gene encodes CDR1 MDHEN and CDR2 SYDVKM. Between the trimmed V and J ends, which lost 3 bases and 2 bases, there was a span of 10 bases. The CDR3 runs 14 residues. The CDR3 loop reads CASSLILPNTEAFF. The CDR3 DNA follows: TGTGCCAGCAGTTTGATCCTGCCTAACACTGAAGCTTTCTTT.

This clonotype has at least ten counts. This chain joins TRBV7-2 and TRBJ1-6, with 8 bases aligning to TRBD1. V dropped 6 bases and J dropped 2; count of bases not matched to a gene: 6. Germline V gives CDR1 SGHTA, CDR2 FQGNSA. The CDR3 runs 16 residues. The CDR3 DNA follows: TGTGCCAGCAGAAGTCGACAGGGGACCTATAATTCACCCCTCCACTTT. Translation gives CASRSRQGTYNSPLHF.

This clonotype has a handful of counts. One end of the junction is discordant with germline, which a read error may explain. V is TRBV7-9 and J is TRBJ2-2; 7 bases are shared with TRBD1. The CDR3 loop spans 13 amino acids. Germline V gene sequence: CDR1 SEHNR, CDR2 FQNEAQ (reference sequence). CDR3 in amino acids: CAGRTGNTGELFF. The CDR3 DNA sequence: TGTGCCGGCAGGACAGGGAACACCGGGGAGCTGTTTTTT.

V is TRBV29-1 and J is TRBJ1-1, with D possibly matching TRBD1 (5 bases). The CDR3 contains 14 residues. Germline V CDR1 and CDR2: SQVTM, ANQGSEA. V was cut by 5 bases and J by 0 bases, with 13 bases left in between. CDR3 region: CSVMGRVMNTEAFF. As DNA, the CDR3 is TGCAGCGTTATGGGCAGGGTGATGAACACTGAAGCTTTCTTT.

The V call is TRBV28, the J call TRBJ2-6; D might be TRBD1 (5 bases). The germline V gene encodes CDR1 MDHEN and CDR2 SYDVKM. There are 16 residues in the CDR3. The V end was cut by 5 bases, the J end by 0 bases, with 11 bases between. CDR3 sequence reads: CASSKQAHSGANVLTF. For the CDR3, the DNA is TGTGCCAGCAGTAAACAGGCCCACTCTGGGGCCAACGTCCTGACTTTC.

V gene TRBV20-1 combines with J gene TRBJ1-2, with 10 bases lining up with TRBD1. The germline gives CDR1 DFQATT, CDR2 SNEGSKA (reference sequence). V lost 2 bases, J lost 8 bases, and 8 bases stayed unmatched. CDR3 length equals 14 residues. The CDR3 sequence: CSARHRQGAGGYTF. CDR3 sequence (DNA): TGCAGTGCTAGACACCGACAGGGGGCGGGGGGCTACACCTTC.

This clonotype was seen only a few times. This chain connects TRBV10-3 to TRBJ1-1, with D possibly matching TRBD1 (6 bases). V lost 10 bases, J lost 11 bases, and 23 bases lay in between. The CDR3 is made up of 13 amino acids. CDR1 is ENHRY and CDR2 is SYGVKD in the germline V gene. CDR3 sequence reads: CATEDTGTKSAFF. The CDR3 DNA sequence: TGTGCCACCGAAGATACAGGGACGAAGTCGGCTTTCTTT.

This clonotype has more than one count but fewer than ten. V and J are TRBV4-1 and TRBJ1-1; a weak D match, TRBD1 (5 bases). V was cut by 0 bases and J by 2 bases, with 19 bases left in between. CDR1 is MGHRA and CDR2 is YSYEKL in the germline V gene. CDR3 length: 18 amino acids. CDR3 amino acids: CASSQDGPGNRYNTEAFF. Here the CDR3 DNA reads TGCGCCAGCAGCCAAGATGGGCCAGGGAATAGATATAACACTGAAGCTTTCTTT.

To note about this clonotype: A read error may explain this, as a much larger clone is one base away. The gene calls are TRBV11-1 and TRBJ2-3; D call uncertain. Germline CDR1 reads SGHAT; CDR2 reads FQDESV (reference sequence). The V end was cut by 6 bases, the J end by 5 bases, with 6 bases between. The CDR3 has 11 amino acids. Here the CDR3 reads CASRSKDTQYF. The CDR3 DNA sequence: TGTGCCAGCAGATCCAAAGATACGCAGTATTTT.

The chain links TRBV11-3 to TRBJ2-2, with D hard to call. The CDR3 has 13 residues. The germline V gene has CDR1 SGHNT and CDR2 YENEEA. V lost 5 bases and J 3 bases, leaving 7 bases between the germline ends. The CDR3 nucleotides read TGTGCCAGCAGCCGCCGGGACACCGGGGAGCTGTTTTTT. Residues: CASSRRDTGELFF.

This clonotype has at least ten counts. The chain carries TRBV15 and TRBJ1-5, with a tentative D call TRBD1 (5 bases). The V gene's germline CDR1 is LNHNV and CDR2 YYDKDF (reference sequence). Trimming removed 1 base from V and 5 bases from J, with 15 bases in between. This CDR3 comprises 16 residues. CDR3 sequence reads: CATSRGPKGADQPQHF. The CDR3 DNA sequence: TGTGCCACCAGCAGAGGGCCAAAAGGGGCGGATCAGCCCCAGCATTTT.

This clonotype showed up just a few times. The CDR3 reads CSVEGAGELFF. Written as DNA, the CDR3 is TGCAGCGTTGAGGGGGCCGGGGAGCTGTTTTTT. V and J are TRBV29-1 and TRBJ2-2; D possibly uses TRBD1 or TRBD2 (5 bases each). The length of the CDR3 is 11 residues. Germline CDR1 reads SQVTM; CDR2 reads ANQGSEA. Trimming shortened V by 3 bases and J by 6 bases, and 5 bases separated the two germline ends.

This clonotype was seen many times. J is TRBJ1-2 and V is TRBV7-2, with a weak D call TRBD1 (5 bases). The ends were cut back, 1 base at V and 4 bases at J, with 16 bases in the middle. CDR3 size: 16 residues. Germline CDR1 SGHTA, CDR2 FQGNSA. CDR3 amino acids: CASSLVGDGGSYGYTF. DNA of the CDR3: TGTGCCAGCAGCTTAGTAGGGGATGGGGGATCCTATGGCTACACCTTC. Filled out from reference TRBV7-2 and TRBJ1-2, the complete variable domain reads GAGVSQSPSNKVTEKGKDVELRCDPISGHTALYWYRQSLGQGLEFLIYFQGNSAPDKSGLPSDRFSAERTGGSVSTLTIQRTQQEDSAVYLCASSLVGDGGSYGYTFGSGTRLTVV.

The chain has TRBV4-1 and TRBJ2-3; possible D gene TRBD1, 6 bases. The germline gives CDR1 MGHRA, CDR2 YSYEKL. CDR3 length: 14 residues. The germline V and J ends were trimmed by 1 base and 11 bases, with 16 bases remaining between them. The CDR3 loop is CASSQVPGGGGQYF. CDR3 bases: TGCGCCAGCAGCCAAGTCCCTGGGGGCGGTGGGCAGTATTTT.

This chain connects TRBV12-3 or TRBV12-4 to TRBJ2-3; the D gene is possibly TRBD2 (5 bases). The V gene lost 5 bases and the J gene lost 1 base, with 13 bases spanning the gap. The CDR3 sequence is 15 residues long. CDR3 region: CASSPLGARTDTQYF. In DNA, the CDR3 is TGTGCCAGCAGTCCCCTGGGAGCCCGCACAGATACGCAGTATTTT.